This TCR beta chain was recovered during a study of blood T cell repertoires in COVID-19. Study-wide background: Italy, Spain and the United States were the sources of the convalescent and acute COVID-19 samples. PBMCs, B-cell-depleted T cells, or T cells were the source of the cDNA or gDNA that made up the material.

Method: immunoSEQ multiplex PCR; TCRdb's copy keeps in-frame clones and lacks some. The sample consists of just under 85,000 clones, around 87% of them appearing once. Germline values: CDR1 SNHLY, CDR2 FYNNEI. Deletions cut 7 bases from V and 3 bases from J, with 12 bases between. The CDR3 extends over 13 amino acids. This sequence was found in a man older than 75 with active or convalescent COVID-19. The chain joins TRBV2 to TRBJ2-5; no firm D call. The material sequenced was peripheral blood. CDR3 in DNA: TGTGCCAGCAACACGAGACTTAAAGAGACCCAGTACTTC. Translating gives CASNTRLKETQYF.